Below are 31 T cell receptor beta chains sequenced from a single sample in a study of blood T cell repertoires in COVID-19. The method was immunoSEQ multiplex PCR; TCRdb's version includes in-frame clones alone and lacks a portion of them. Of some 130,000 clones in the sample, about four fifths were seen once. The specimen sequenced was peripheral blood. The origin of the receptors is a man aged 35-49 years with active or convalescent COVID-19.

The rearrangement links TRBV18 to TRBJ1-5; no clear D gene. The CDR3 runs 14 residues. Germline loops: CDR1 KGHSH, CDR2 LQKENI. V was shortened by 3 bases and J by 6 bases, with 12 bases between the two germline ends. CDR3 loop: CASSPKGGIQPQHF. The CDR3 coding sequence is TGTGCCAGCTCACCGAAGGGAGGGATTCAGCCCCAGCATTTT.

DNA for the CDR3: TGTGCCAGCAGCTTAGCTAGCACGGGCAGCGGGCAGTACTTC. Translated: CASSLASTGSGQYF. The chain recombines TRBV7-2 with TRBJ2-7; tentatively, D is TRBD2 (5 bases). Trimming took 0 bases from V and 9 from J, leaving 15 bases between them. This CDR3 spans 14 amino acids. Per the germline V gene, CDR1 is SGHTA and CDR2 is FQGNSA. Filled out from reference TRBV7-2 and TRBJ2-7, the complete variable domain reads GAGVSQSPSNKVTEKGKDVELRCDPISGHTALYWYRQSLGQGLEFLIYFQGNSAPDKSGLPSDRFSAERTGGSVSTLTIQRTQQEDSAVYLCASSLASTGSGQYFGPGTRLTVT.

The V and J genes are TRBV27 and TRBJ1-5, with D uncertain. The germline V gene has CDR1 MNHEY and CDR2 SMNVEV (reference sequence). CDR3 length: 18 residues. V lost 5 bases and J lost 10, with 30 bases in between. CDR3 region: CASSPESFRQTSVKPQHF. The CDR3 DNA follows: TGTGCCAGCAGTCCGGAATCGTTCAGGCAAACGTCCGTCAAACCCCAGCATTTT.

This chain joins TRBV6-5 and TRBJ1-6; D is possibly TRBD1 (5 bases). Germline values: CDR1 MNHEY, CDR2 SVGAGI. The germline V and J ends were trimmed by 11 bases and 10 bases, with 18 bases remaining between them. The CDR3 is made up of 13 amino acids. The DNA for the CDR3 is TGTGCCGTAGGGGACTCCGTGGGATCACCCCTCCACTTT. Translation gives CAVGDSVGSPLHF.

Regarding this clone: The same CDR3 also results from other DNA sequences found in this sample. V gene TRBV6-6 combines with J gene TRBJ2-3; D gene ambiguous. The germline V gene has CDR1 MNHNY and CDR2 SVGAGI (reference sequence). The CDR3 covers 13 residues. V lost 2 bases and J 1 base, leaving 4 bases between the germline ends. The CDR3, as DNA: TGTGCCAGCAGTTACCCGGGCACAGATACGCAGTATTTT. It is translated as CASSYPGTDTQYF.

V and J are TRBV7-3 and TRBJ2-2; weak D call: TRBD1 (5 bases). The CDR3 is 14 amino acids. Germline V gene lookup returns CDR1 SGHTA and CDR2 FQGTGA. Between the trimmed V and J ends, which lost 5 bases and 1 base, there was a span of 8 bases. CDR3 in DNA: TGTGCCAGCAGCCCCACAGGGAACACCGGGGAGCTGTTTTTT. This encodes CASSPTGNTGELFF.

This chain uses TRBV27 with TRBJ1-2; 9 positions match TRBD1. The V and J ends lost 5 bases and 4 bases, in that order; junction bases with no gene match: 5. Germline CDR1 reads MNHEY; CDR2 reads SMNVEV (reference sequence). This CDR3 region has 14 residues. The CDR3 spells CASSNGQGSYGYTF. In DNA form, the CDR3 reads TGTGCCAGCAGTAACGGACAGGGGAGCTATGGCTACACCTTC.

This clone was detected only a few times. The V gene is TRBV19, the J gene TRBJ1-5; 9 nucleotides align to TRBD1. This CDR3 has 16 amino acids. J gave up 7 bases and V 6 bases, and 13 bases lay outside the gene matches. Germline lookup yields CDR1 LNHDA and CDR2 SQIVND (reference sequence). The CDR3 sequence is CASRRPRTGVLQPQHF. CDR3 nucleotide sequence: TGTGCCAGTAGACGACCAAGGACAGGGGTCCTGCAGCCCCAGCATTTT.

This sequence joins TRBV27 and TRBJ2-5, with TRBD1 as a possible D gene (7 bases). The germline V and J ends were trimmed by 6 bases and 5 bases, with 19 bases remaining between them. This CDR3 has 15 residues. CDR1 and CDR2 (germline): MNHEY, SMNVEV (reference sequence). The CDR3 DNA reads as TGTGCCAGCAGCCAAAACAGGGGCCGGGGGGAGACCCAGTACTTC. Translating it yields CASSQNRGRGETQYF.

The chain is built from TRBV7-2 and TRBJ1-3, with a weak D call TRBD1 (5 bases). This CDR3 has 15 amino acids. Trimming cost V 1 base and J 2 bases, with 9 bases left between them. In germline, CDR1 is SGHTA, CDR2 FQGNSA. The CDR3 nucleotides read TGTGCCAGCAGCTTAGAGTCGGGGGCTGGAAACACCATATATTTT. This gives the protein CASSLESGAGNTIYF.

This clone was counted between two and nine times. This sequence joins TRBV6-5 and TRBJ2-7, with 10 bases lining up with TRBD2. The CDR3 loop spans 15 amino acids. Germline V gene data show CDR1 as MNHEY and CDR2 as SVGAGI. The V gene end was trimmed by 0 bases and the J gene end by 6 bases; junction bases not matched to a gene: 5. The CDR3 here is CASSYSGLAGAEQYF. The CDR3 DNA follows: TGTGCCAGCAGTTACTCCGGTCTAGCGGGGGCCGAGCAGTACTTC.

The chain couples TRBV30 to TRBJ1-2, with D unclear. Per the germline V gene, CDR1 is GTSNPN and CDR2 is SVGIG (reference sequence). The CDR3 consists of 12 residues. V lost 0 bases to trimming and J lost 7 bases, with 9 bases between them. The CDR3: CAWSVPGSGYTF. The CDR3 DNA reads as TGTGCCTGGAGTGTACCAGGCAGTGGCTACACCTTC. Looking up the rest from reference TRBV30 and TRBJ1-2 gives the full variable domain: SQTIHQWPATLVQPVGSPLSLECTVEGTSNPNLYWYRQAAGRGLQLLFYSVGIGQISSEVPQNLSASRPQDRQFILSSKKLLLSDSGFYLCAWSVPGSGYTFGSGTRLTVV.

The chain recombines TRBV14 with TRBJ2-7; 10 bases align to TRBD2. Germline CDR1 is SGHDN and CDR2 is FVKESK. This CDR3 contains 16 residues. V dropped 2 bases and J dropped 7; count of bases not matched to a gene: 11. This CDR3 is CASSQTAGGPTGEQYF. As DNA, the CDR3 is TGTGCCAGCAGCCAAACAGCGGGGGGGCCCACGGGAGAGCAGTACTTC.

This clone has just a few counts. This rearrangement joins TRBV27 to TRBJ1-4; D call uncertain. Germline V gene sequence: CDR1 MNHEY, CDR2 SMNVEV (reference sequence). The CDR3 spans 15 residues. V gave up 3 bases and J gave up 7 bases, with 15 bases separating them. The chain's CDR3 is CASSFRPLGGEKLFF. Written as DNA, the CDR3 is TGTGCCAGCAGTTTTAGGCCGCTTGGAGGTGAAAAACTGTTTTTT.

The chain employs TRBV28 and TRBJ1-5; TRBD1 is a possible D gene (6 bases). This CDR3 region has 16 residues. Trimming took off 5 bases at V and 2 bases at J, with 16 bases between the two ends. CDR1 MDHEN and CDR2 SYDVKM come from the germline V gene. The CDR3 sequence: CASSAAGAQGNQPQHF. The DNA for the CDR3 is TGTGCCAGCAGTGCAGCAGGGGCGCAGGGCAATCAGCCCCAGCATTTT.

The chain couples TRBV10-1 to TRBJ2-1; 9 bases map to TRBD2. The CDR3 loop spans 14 amino acids. Losses at the gene ends were 3 bases for V and 6 bases for J; bases not matched to a gene: 3. Looked up from germline, CDR1 is WNHNN and CDR2 is SYGVQD (reference sequence). CDR3 loop: CASSEWRGGNEQFF. Here the CDR3 DNA reads TGCGCCAGCAGTGAATGGCGGGGGGGCAATGAGCAGTTCTTC.

The V gene is TRBV2, the J gene TRBJ2-7, with 7 positions matching TRBD1. J gave up 0 bases and V 4 bases, and 9 bases lay outside the gene matches. The CDR3 totals 16 residues. Germline V gives CDR1 SNHLY, CDR2 FYNNEI. The chain's CDR3 is CASSGFSGTASYEQYF. The CDR3 DNA reads TGTGCCAGCAGTGGGTTCTCCGGGACAGCCTCCTACGAGCAGTACTTC.

In this sample, this clone turned up once. The chain joins TRBV5-4 to TRBJ1-1; 9 bases map to TRBD1. This CDR3 spans 13 amino acids. Germline loops: CDR1 SGHNT, CDR2 YYREEE (reference sequence). The ends lost 3 bases at V and 6 bases at J; junction bases unmatched: 3. CDR3 in amino acids: CASSSGQGPEAFF. The CDR3 DNA reads TGTGCCAGCAGCTCGGGACAGGGACCTGAAGCTTTCTTT.

This clone was recorded once. This sequence joins TRBV5-1 and TRBJ2-5, with D possibly matching TRBD1 (5 bases). CDR3 length equals 15 residues. Germline lookup yields CDR1 SGHRS and CDR2 YFSETQ. Trimming stripped 1 base from V and 5 bases from J, with 15 bases between. The CDR3 DNA sequence: TGCGCCAGCAGCTTGTCGACAGTAGGGGTCGAGACCCAGTACTTC. Residues: CASSLSTVGVETQYF.

DNA for the CDR3: TGCGCCAGCAGCGAGGGACAGTCTAACTATGGCTACACCTTC. Its protein product is CASSEGQSNYGYTF. The chain carries TRBV5-1 and TRBJ1-2, with 7 bases lining up with TRBD1. V trimming: 4 bases; J trimming: 0 bases; junction bases outside the gene matches: 3. This CDR3 comprises 14 residues. Germline lookup yields CDR1 SGHRS and CDR2 YFSETQ. Combining the CDR3 with reference TRBV5-1 and TRBJ1-2 gives the whole variable domain KAGVTQTPRYLIKTRGQQVTLSCSPISGHRSVSWYQQTPGQGLQFLFEYFSETQRNKGNFPGRFSGRQFSNSRSEMNVSTLELGDSALYLCASSEGQSNYGYTFGSGTRLTVV.

The chain has TRBV6-5 and TRBJ2-3; 8 bases map to TRBD1. Germline lookup yields CDR1 MNHEY and CDR2 SVGAGI. The CDR3 sequence is 14 residues long. Unmatched junction bases numbered 5, after V lost 8 bases and J lost 1 base. The CDR3 nucleotides are TGTGCCAGCCAACAGGGGGGACGCACAGATACGCAGTATTTT. Protein: CASQQGGRTDTQYF.

This clone was detected only a few times. V gene TRBV30 combines with J gene TRBJ1-1, with D perhaps matching TRBD1 (5 bases). V was pared by 5 bases and J by 5 bases, with 12 bases between. The length of the CDR3 is 12 residues. The germline V gene encodes CDR1 GTSNPN and CDR2 SVGIG (reference sequence). For the CDR3, the DNA is TGTGCCTGGTACAGGTTTGGGACTGAAGCTTTCTTT. As protein: CAWYRFGTEAFF.

The V gene is TRBV25-1, the J gene TRBJ2-2, with D tentatively TRBD1 (5 bases). CDR1 is MGHDK and CDR2 is SYGVNS in the germline V gene. V was shortened by 4 bases and J by 0 bases, with 9 bases between the two germline ends. This CDR3 contains 15 residues. The CDR3 region is CASSVDSSNTGELFF. In DNA form, the CDR3 reads TGTGCCAGCAGTGTTGACAGCTCGAACACCGGGGAGCTGTTTTTT.

The chain couples TRBV7-3 to TRBJ2-2, with unresolved D. The CDR3 has 12 residues. Trimming shortened V by 3 bases and J by 5 bases, and 4 bases separated the two germline ends. The V gene's germline CDR1 is SGHTA and CDR2 FQGTGA. The chain's CDR3 is CASSFGTGELFF. In nucleotides, the CDR3 is TGTGCCAGCAGCTTCGGTACCGGGGAGCTGTTTTTT.

The gene calls are TRBV3-1 (or the pseudogene TRBV3-2) and TRBJ1-1; 7 bases agree with TRBD1. The CDR3 is 15 amino acids. Germline trimming cut 5 bases from V and 1 base from J; bases unmatched to any gene: 7. CDR1 is LGHDT, CDR2 YNNKEL, per germline (reference sequence). DNA of the CDR3: TGTGCCAGCAGCGTACGACAGGGAGGGAACACTGAAGCTTTCTTT. Residues: CASSVRQGGNTEAFF.

Concerning this clone: Other nucleotide sequences from this sample produce the same CDR3. The chain employs TRBV5-1 and TRBJ2-1, with 12 bases fitting TRBD2. CDR1 is SGHRS, CDR2 YFSETQ, per germline. The J segment lost 5 bases and the V segment lost 7 bases, leaving 4 bases of the junction unmatched. The CDR3 has 14 amino acids. CDR3 amino acids: CASSTSGGNNEQFF. The CDR3 DNA sequence: TGCGCCAGCTCAACTAGCGGGGGGAACAATGAGCAGTTCTTC.

This clone showed up just once. The rearrangement joins TRBV12-3 or TRBV12-4 to TRBJ2-2, with 10 nucleotides matching TRBD1. This CDR3 has 13 residues. V shed 7 bases, J shed 6 bases, and the junction held 2 bases outside the gene matches. CDR3 in amino acids: CASIGQGAGELFF. As DNA, the CDR3 is TGTGCCAGCATCGGACAGGGGGCCGGGGAGCTGTTTTTT.

The chain recombines TRBV10-1 with TRBJ2-4; maybe TRBD1 (5 bases). V was trimmed by 3 bases and J by 9 bases, leaving 12 bases between them. This CDR3 is 13 amino acids long. Germline V CDR1 and CDR2: WNHNN, SYGVQD (reference sequence). CDR3 bases: TGCGCCAGCAGTGATCAGGGATCGGGCATTCAGTACTTC. Amino acid sequence: CASSDQGSGIQYF.

The V and J genes are TRBV11-1 and TRBJ2-6, with D uncertain. This CDR3 is built from 15 residues. The V gene lost 5 bases and the J gene lost 0 bases, with 8 bases spanning the gap. CDR1 SGHAT and CDR2 FQDESV come from the germline V gene (reference sequence). The CDR3 nucleotides read TGTGCCAGCAGCGCGCTGCCCTCTGGGGCCAACGTCCTGACTTTC. Translating gives CASSALPSGANVLTF.

Only a few counts were recorded for this clone. This rearrangement joins TRBV3-1 (or the pseudogene TRBV3-2) to TRBJ2-3, with TRBD2 matching over 12 bases. The CDR3 contains 17 residues. Trimming took 4 bases from V and 5 from J; bases not matched to a gene: 10. CDR1 and CDR2 from the germline V gene are LGHDT and YNNKEL (reference sequence). The CDR3 protein is CASSPQTSGGLGDTQYF. Here the CDR3 DNA reads TGTGCCAGCAGCCCCCAGACTAGCGGGGGTCTGGGAGATACGCAGTATTTT.

The table lists this clone with a few counts. V usage is TRBV7-2 and J usage is TRBJ2-3, with a tentative D call TRBD1 (5 bases). The CDR3 is made up of 13 amino acids. From germline, CDR1 is SGHTA and CDR2 FQGNSA. V was pared by 0 bases and J by 6 bases, with 7 bases between. The CDR3 loop reads CASSLAQGDTQYF. CDR3 bases: TGTGCCAGCAGCTTAGCGCAGGGTGATACGCAGTATTTT.